This T cell receptor (beta chain) derives from a study of shared clonotypes between healthy human individuals. This clone has a single count. Its antigen remains unknown. Notes on the study in general: Donor clonotype sharing was expected to depend on sequencing depth.

The CDR3 has 14 amino acids. The ends were cut back, 4 bases at V and 2 bases at J, with 12 bases in the middle. Germline V gene data show CDR1 as SNHLY and CDR2 as FYNNEI. The method was immunoSEQ multiplex PCR; TCRdb's version includes in-frame clones alone and lacks a portion of them. The table records about 2 million clones, about 95% of them present only once. Sequencing was done on a sample of naive CD4+ T cells sorted from blood. Subset: CD45RA+ positively selected. This TCR derives from a young man in good health. The genes are TRBV2 and TRBJ2-7; TRBD1 might be the D (6 bases). CDR3 DNA sequence: TGTGCCAGCAGTGTAGTCAGGGGTACCTACGAGCAGTACTTC. Translated, it gives CASSVVRGTYEQYF.